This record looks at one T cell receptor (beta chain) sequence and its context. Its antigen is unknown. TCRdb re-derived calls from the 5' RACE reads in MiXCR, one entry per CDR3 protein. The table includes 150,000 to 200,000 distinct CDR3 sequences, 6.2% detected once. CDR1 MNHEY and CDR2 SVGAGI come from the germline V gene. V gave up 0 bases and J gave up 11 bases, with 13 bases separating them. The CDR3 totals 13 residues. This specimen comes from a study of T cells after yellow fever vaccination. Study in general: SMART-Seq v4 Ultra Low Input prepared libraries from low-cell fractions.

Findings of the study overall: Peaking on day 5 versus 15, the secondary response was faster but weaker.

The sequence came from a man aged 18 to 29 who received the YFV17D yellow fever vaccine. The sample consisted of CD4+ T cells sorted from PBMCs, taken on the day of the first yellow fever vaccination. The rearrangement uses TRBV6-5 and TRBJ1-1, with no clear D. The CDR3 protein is CASSYSKAGRAFF. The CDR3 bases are TGTGCCAGCAGTTACTCGAAGGCCGGGAGGGCTTTCTTT.